The 23 T cell receptor beta chains given below trace back to one sample, sequenced in a study of OX40 agonist ivuxolimab in advanced cancers. Produced via immunoSEQ multiplex PCR; TCRdb's table is partial and in-frame only. The sample has roughly 35,000 clones, approximately 86% seen once. The material sequenced was CD4+ or CD8+ T cells sorted from blood, taken in a trial of the OX40 agonist ivuxolimab. These TCRs come from an adult with an advanced solid tumor such as melanoma, head and neck, liver or kidney cancer.

The chain has TRBV4-1 and TRBJ1-1; D not resolved. Looked up from germline, CDR1 is MGHRA and CDR2 is YSYEKL. Trimming left V 1 base short and J 0 bases short, with 15 bases between. The CDR3 runs 17 residues. CDR3 amino acids: CASSQADAGNLNTEAFF. As DNA, the CDR3 is TGCGCCAGCAGCCAAGCCGACGCGGGGAACTTGAACACTGAAGCTTTCTTT.

J is TRBJ1-5 and V is TRBV2; TRBD1 is a possible D gene (6 bases). Germline CDR1 SNHLY, CDR2 FYNNEI. CDR3 size: 15 residues. With 6 bases removed from V and 4 bases from J, the gap between germline ends came to 16 bases. The CDR3 nucleotides are TGTGCCAGCAGACAACAGGGAGGAGGGAATCAGCCCCAGCATTTT. Translated: CASRQQGGGNQPQHF. Supplemented by reference TRBV2 and TRBJ1-5, the full variable domain reads EPEVTQTPSHQVTQMGQEVILRCVPISNHLYFYWYRQILGQKVEFLVSFYNNEISEKSEIFDDQFSVERPDGSNFTLKIRSTKLEDSAMYFCASRQQGGGNQPQHFGDGTRLSIL.

The table lists this clone with a few counts. V gene TRBV10-3 combines with J gene TRBJ1-1, with 7 bases identical to TRBD1. After removal of 6 bases from V and 1 base from J, the junction contained 5 bases not matched to a gene. The CDR3 is made up of 14 amino acids. CDR1 is ENHRY, CDR2 SYGVKD, per germline. CDR3 region: CAIRTGQKNTEAFF. As DNA, the CDR3 is TGTGCCATCAGGACGGGACAGAAGAACACTGAAGCTTTCTTT.

This chain joins TRBV18 and TRBJ1-1, with D tentatively TRBD1 (6 bases). The CDR3 runs 13 residues. V was cut by 3 bases and J by 6 bases, with 11 bases left in between. CDR1 and CDR2 (germline): KGHSH, LQKENI. CDR3 amino acids: CASSPDRRPEAFF. The CDR3 DNA is TGTGCCAGCTCACCCGACAGGCGCCCTGAAGCTTTCTTT.

The chain carries TRBV11-2 and TRBJ1-6; no firm D call. Germline V lookup: CDR1 SGHAT, CDR2 FQNNGV. This CDR3 spans 16 amino acids. The germline V and J ends were trimmed by 0 bases and 0 bases, with 6 bases remaining between them. The CDR3 here is CASSLDRSSYNSPLHF. The CDR3 region has the DNA TGTGCCAGCAGCTTAGACCGCAGCTCCTATAATTCACCCCTCCACTTT.

The chain joins TRBV4-3 to TRBJ2-5, with 9 bases matching TRBD2. Unmatched junction bases numbered 4, after V lost 4 bases and J lost 1 base. The CDR3 runs 15 residues. Germline CDR1 reads LGHNA; CDR2 reads YSLEER. CDR3 residues: CASSPVAGAQETQYF. CDR3 nucleotide sequence: TGCGCCAGCAGCCCTGTAGCGGGGGCCCAAGAGACCCAGTACTTC.

V and J are TRBV7-8 and TRBJ1-2, with D perhaps TRBD1 (5 bases). The V end lost 0 bases, the J end lost 4 bases, and 12 bases lay between the germline ends. Germline V gene data show CDR1 as SGHVS and CDR2 as FQNEAQ. The CDR3 covers 15 residues. CDR3 nucleotide sequence: TGTGCCAGCAGCTTAGCGGGGGAGGCGTTCTATGGCTACACCTTC. It encodes CASSLAGEAFYGYTF.

The chain employs TRBV7-6 and TRBJ1-2, with a possible D match to TRBD1 (5 bases). From germline, CDR1 is SGHVS and CDR2 FNYEAQ. V lost 1 base, J lost 8 bases, and 8 bases lay in between. The length of the CDR3 is 12 residues. The CDR3 DNA is TGTGCCAGCAGCTTAGGAGGGGCGGGCTACACCTTC. This translates into CASSLGGAGYTF. Filled out from reference TRBV7-6 and TRBJ1-2, the complete variable domain reads GAGVSQSPRYKVTKRGQDVALRCDPISGHVSLYWYRQALGQGPEFLTYFNYEAQQDKSGLPNDRFSAERPEGSISTLTIQRTEQRDSAMYRCASSLGGAGYTFGSGTRLTVV.

The rearrangement links TRBV6-5 to TRBJ1-2, with TRBD1 matching 12 bases. Germline V lookup: CDR1 MNHEY, CDR2 SVGAGI. The CDR3 sequence is 16 residues long. V was pared by 1 base and J by 7 bases, with 7 bases of the junction left unmatched. CDR3 loop: CASSYLGQGASFGYTF. As DNA, the CDR3 is TGTGCCAGCAGTTACTTGGGACAGGGGGCATCGTTTGGCTACACCTTC.

The chain couples TRBV6-5 to TRBJ1-6; possible D gene TRBD1, 6 bases. Germline V CDR1 and CDR2: MNHEY, SVGAGI. The ends were cut back, 4 bases at V and 11 bases at J, with 15 bases in the middle. The CDR3 spans 14 residues. The CDR3 region has the DNA TGTGCCAGCAGTTCCCGGGACAATCTCCCACCCCTCCACTTT. It translates to CASSSRDNLPPLHF.

The V gene is TRBV5-1, the J gene TRBJ1-4; D remains ambiguous. The germline V and J ends were trimmed by 4 bases and 7 bases, with 14 bases remaining between them. Per germline, CDR1 SGHRS and CDR2 YFSETQ. The CDR3 totals 14 residues. The CDR3 region has the DNA TGCGCCAGCAGCGCGGACGGAGCTCGTGAAAAACTGTTTTTT. Translated, it gives CASSADGAREKLFF.

The V call is TRBV18, the J call TRBJ2-7; D is unresolved. V gave up 1 base and J gave up 0 bases, with 10 bases separating them. The CDR3 totals 15 residues. CDR1 and CDR2 from the germline V gene are KGHSH and LQKENI. The CDR3 sequence: CASSPRKGISYEQYF. DNA for the CDR3: TGTGCCAGCTCACCACGGAAGGGAATCTCCTACGAGCAGTACTTC.

A few counts support this clone. This rearrangement joins TRBV2 to TRBJ2-5; no reliable D call. Germline values: CDR1 SNHLY, CDR2 FYNNEI. The CDR3 totals 16 residues. V shed 8 bases and J shed 2 bases, with 21 bases lying between them. CDR3 residues: CASEGFLYSVQETQYF. The DNA for the CDR3 is TGTGCCAGCGAAGGGTTCCTTTACAGCGTTCAAGAGACCCAGTACTTC.

The chain recombines TRBV11-1 with TRBJ2-1; D may correspond to TRBD1 or TRBD2 (5 bases each). Germline V lookup: CDR1 SGHAT, CDR2 FQDESV (reference sequence). The CDR3 covers 15 residues. Between the trimmed V and J ends, which lost 4 bases and 5 bases, there was a span of 15 bases. The CDR3 loop reads CASSSEGQVDNEQFF. The CDR3 DNA follows: TGTGCCAGCAGCTCTGAGGGGCAGGTCGACAATGAGCAGTTCTTC.

Turning to this clone: The identical CDR3 is also encoded by other nucleotide sequences in the sample. V gene TRBV5-6 combines with J gene TRBJ1-1; weak D call: TRBD1 (5 bases). Trimming took off 0 bases at V and 5 bases at J, with 11 bases between the two ends. Germline CDR1 reads SGHDT; CDR2 reads YYEEEE. The CDR3 extends over 14 amino acids. The CDR3 DNA is TGTGCCAGCAGCTTGGGGCAGGGCGGAACTGAAGCTTTCTTT. Its translation is CASSLGQGGTEAFF.

The chain joins TRBV27 to TRBJ1-4, with D possibly TRBD1 on 6 matching bases. Per the germline V gene, CDR1 is MNHEY and CDR2 is SMNVEV (reference sequence). The V gene lost 6 bases and the J gene lost 1 base, with 18 bases spanning the gap. CDR3 size: 17 residues. The CDR3 sequence: CASSPETGLITNEKLFF. CDR3 coding DNA: TGTGCCAGCAGCCCCGAGACAGGCCTTATAACTAATGAAAAACTGTTTTTT.

The CDR3 region is CASSLLSGAQETQYF. In DNA form, the CDR3 reads TGTGCCAGCAGCTTATTAAGTGGGGCTCAAGAGACCCAGTACTTC. J is TRBJ2-5 and V is TRBV7-2; D may be TRBD1 (5 bases). Trimming cost V 2 bases and J 2 bases, with 12 bases left between them. The CDR3 has 15 residues. CDR1 and CDR2 from the germline V gene are SGHTA and FQGNSA. Full variable domain (remainder filled in from reference TRBV7-2 and TRBJ2-5): GAGVSQSPSNKVTEKGKDVELRCDPISGHTALYWYRQSLGQGLEFLIYFQGNSAPDKSGLPSDRFSAERTGGSVSTLTIQRTQQEDSAVYLCASSLLSGAQETQYFGPGTRLLVL.

This chain links TRBV7-8 with TRBJ2-2; the D is unclear. The germline V gene encodes CDR1 SGHVS and CDR2 FQNEAQ. The V end lost 2 bases, the J end lost 1 base, and 14 bases lay between the germline ends. CDR3 length: 17 residues. The CDR3 nucleotides read TGTGCCAGCAGCTTATCCCTTTGGGTACAGAACACCGGGGAGCTGTTTTTT. Its protein product is CASSLSLWVQNTGELFF. Full variable domain (outside the CDR3, taken from reference TRBV7-8 and TRBJ2-2): GAGVSQSPRYKVAKRGQDVALRCDPISGHVSLFWYQQALGQGPEFLTYFQNEAQLDKSGLPSDRFFAERPEGSVSTLKIQRTQQEDSAVYLCASSLSLWVQNTGELFFGEGSRLTVL.

The chain carries TRBV18 and TRBJ2-2; no definite D call. Per the germline V gene, CDR1 is KGHSH and CDR2 is LQKENI. The V and J ends lost 3 bases and 7 bases respectively, with 15 bases between them. This CDR3 has 15 amino acids. The chain's CDR3 is CASSPQDRAGGELFF. As DNA, the CDR3 is TGTGCCAGCTCACCCCAGGACCGGGCAGGCGGGGAGCTGTTTTTT.

V usage is TRBV10-3 and J usage is TRBJ2-7; D gene uncertain. The CDR3 is 13 amino acids. CDR1 and CDR2 from the germline V gene are ENHRY and SYGVKD. The V gene lost 3 bases and the J gene lost 3 bases, with 9 bases spanning the gap. The CDR3 DNA is TGTGCCATCAGTGACCCTAAGTTCTACGAGCAGTACTTC. This sequence encodes CAISDPKFYEQYF.

V and J are TRBV6-4 and TRBJ2-3; maybe TRBD1 (6 bases). Trimming removed 6 bases from V and 4 bases from J, with 14 bases in between. Looked up from germline, CDR1 is MRHNA and CDR2 is SNTAGT. The CDR3 extends over 14 amino acids. Written as DNA, the CDR3 is TGTGCCAGCAGCCATGACAGGATGGCAGATACGCAGTATTTT. It is translated as CASSHDRMADTQYF.

This chain uses TRBV6-1 with TRBJ1-2, with D maybe TRBD1 (6 bases). The CDR3 spans 15 residues. Germline V gene data show CDR1 as MNHNS and CDR2 as SASEGT. The V gene lost 2 bases and the J gene lost 8 bases, with 18 bases spanning the gap. CDR3: CASSEPSGVLSGYTF. The CDR3 region has the DNA TGTGCCAGCAGTGAACCTTCAGGGGTGCTGTCAGGCTACACCTTC.

This chain links TRBV19 with TRBJ1-1; 9 nucleotides match TRBD1. CDR1 is LNHDA and CDR2 is SQIVND in the germline V gene (reference sequence). This CDR3 is built from 17 residues. J gave up 0 bases and V 7 bases, and 12 bases lay outside the gene matches. The CDR3 is CASTPTGGLRVNTEAFF. The CDR3 DNA reads as TGTGCCAGTACCCCGACAGGGGGATTACGGGTGAACACTGAAGCTTTCTTT.